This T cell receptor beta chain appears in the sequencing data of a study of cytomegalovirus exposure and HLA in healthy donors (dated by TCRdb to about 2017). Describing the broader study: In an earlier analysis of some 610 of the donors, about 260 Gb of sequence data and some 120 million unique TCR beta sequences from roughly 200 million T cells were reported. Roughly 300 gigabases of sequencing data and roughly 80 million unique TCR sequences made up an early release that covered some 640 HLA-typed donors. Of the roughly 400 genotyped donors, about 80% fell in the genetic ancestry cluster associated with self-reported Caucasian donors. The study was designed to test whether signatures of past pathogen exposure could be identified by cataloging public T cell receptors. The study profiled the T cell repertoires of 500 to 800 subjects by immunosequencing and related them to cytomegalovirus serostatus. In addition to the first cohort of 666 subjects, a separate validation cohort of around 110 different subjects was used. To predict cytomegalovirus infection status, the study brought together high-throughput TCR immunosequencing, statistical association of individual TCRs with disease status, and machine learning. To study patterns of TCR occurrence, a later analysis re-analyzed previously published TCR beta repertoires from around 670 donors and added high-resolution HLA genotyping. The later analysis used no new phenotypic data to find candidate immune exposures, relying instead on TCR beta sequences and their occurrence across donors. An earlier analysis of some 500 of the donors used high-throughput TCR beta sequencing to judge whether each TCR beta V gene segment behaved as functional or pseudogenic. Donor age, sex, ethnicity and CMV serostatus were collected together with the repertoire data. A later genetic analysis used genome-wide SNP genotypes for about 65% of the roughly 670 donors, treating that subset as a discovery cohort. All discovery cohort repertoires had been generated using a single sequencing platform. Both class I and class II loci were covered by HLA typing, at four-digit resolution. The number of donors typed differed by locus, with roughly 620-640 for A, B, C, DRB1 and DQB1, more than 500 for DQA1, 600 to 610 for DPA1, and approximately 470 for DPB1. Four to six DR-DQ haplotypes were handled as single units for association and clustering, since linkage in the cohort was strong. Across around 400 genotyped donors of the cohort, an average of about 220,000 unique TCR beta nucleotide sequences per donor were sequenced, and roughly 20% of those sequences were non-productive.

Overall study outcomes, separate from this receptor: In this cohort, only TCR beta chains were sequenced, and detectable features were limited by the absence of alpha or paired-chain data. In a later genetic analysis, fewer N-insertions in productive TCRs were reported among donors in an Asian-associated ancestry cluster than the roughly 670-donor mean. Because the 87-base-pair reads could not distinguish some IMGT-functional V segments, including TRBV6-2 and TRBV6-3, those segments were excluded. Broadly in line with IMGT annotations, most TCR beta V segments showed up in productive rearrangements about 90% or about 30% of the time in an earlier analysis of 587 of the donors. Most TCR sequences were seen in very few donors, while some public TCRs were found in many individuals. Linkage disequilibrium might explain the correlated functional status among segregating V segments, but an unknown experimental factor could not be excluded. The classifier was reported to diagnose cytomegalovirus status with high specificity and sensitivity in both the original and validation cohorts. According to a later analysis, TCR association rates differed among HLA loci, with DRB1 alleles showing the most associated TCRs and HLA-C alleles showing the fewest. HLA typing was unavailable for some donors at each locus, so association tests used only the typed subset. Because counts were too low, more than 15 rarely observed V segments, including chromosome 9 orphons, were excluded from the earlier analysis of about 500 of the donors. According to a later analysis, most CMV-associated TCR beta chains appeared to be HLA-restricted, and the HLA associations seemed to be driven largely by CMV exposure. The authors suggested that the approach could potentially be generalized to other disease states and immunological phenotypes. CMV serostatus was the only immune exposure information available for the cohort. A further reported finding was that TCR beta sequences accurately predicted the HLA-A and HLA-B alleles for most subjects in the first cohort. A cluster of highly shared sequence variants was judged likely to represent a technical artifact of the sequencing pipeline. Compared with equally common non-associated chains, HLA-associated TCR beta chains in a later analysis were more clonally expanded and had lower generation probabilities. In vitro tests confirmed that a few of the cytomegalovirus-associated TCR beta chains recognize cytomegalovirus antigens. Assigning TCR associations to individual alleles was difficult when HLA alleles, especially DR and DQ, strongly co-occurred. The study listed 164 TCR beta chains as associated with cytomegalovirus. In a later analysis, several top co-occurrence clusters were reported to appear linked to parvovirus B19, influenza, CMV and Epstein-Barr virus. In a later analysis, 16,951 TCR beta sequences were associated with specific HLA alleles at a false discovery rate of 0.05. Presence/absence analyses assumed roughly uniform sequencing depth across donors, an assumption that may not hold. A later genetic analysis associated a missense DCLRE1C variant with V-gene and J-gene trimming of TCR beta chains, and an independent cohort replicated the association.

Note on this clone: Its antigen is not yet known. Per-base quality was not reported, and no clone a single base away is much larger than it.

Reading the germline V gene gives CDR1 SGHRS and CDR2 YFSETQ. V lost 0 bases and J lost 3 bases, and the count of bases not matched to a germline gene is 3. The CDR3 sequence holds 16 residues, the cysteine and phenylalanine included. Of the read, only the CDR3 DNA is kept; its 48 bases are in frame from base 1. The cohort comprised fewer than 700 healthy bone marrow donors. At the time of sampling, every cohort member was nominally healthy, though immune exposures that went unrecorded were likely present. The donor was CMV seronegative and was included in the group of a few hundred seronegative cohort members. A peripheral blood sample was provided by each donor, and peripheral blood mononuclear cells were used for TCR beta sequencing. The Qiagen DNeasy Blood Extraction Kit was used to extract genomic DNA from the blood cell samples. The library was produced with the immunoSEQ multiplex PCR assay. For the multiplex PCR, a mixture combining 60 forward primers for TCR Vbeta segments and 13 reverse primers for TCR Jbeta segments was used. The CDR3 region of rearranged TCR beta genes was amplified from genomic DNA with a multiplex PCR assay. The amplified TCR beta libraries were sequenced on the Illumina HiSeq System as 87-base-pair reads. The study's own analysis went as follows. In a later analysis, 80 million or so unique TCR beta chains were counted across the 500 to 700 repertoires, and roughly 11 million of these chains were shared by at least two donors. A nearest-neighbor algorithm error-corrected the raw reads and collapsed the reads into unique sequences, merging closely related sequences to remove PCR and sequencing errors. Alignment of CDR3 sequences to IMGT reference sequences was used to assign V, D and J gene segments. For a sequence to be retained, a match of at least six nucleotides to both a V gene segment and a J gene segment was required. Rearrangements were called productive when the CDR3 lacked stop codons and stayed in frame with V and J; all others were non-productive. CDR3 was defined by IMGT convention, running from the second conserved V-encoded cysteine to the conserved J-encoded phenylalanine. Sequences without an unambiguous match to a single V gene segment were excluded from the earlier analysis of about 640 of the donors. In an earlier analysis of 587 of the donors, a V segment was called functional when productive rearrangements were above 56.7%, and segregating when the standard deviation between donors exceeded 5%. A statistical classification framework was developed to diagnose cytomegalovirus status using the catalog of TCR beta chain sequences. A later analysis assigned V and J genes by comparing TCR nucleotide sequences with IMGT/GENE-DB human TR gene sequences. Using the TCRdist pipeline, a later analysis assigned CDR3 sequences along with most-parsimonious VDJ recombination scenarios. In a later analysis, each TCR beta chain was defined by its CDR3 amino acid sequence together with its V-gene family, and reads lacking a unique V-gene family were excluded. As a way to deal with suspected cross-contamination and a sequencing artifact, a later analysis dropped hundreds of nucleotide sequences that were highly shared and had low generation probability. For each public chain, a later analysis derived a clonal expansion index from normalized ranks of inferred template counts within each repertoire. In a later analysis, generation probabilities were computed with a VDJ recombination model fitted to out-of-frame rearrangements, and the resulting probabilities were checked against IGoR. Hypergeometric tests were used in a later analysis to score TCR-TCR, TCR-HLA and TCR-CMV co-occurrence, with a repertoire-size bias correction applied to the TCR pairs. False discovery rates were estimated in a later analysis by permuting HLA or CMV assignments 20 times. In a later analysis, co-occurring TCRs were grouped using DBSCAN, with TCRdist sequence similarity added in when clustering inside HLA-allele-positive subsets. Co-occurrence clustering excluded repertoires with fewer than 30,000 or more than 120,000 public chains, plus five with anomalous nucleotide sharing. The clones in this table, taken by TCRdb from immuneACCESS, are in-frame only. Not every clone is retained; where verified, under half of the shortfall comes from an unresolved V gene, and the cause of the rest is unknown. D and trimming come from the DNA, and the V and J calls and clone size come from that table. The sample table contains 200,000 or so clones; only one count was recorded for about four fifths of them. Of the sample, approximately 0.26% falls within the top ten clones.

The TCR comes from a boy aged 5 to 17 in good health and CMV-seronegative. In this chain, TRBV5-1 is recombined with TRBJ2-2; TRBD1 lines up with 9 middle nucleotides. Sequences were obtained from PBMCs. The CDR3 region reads CASSLGQGVDTGELFF. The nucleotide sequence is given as TGCGCCAGCAGCTTGGGACAGGGGGTCGACACCGGGGAGCTGTTTTTT.